The 3 T cell receptor beta chains below all came from one sample that was sequenced in a study of naive and memory T cell subsets (dated by TCRdb to 2017 to 2019). No cognate antigen is known for these TCRs. On the study overall, not on this receptor specifically: A few larger clonotypes were present in naive repertoires, particularly the CD8 repertoires, and these clonotypes were possibly memory cells re-expressing CD45RA.

The library was produced with UMI-ligation and nested PCR. The sequencer was an Illumina MiSeq. The beta constant-region primer was an equimolar mix of two oligonucleotides covering both TRBC1 and TRBC2. The ligated cDNA went through four rounds of PCR with nested alpha and beta constant-region primers together with the SP2 primer. Starting from the raw public reads, TCRdb applied fastp trimming at Q25, assembled clones with MiXCR and retained in-frame beta chains. Rows are unified per CDR3 protein, each entry keeping the most common DNA and genes. Across this sample there are roughly 100,000 distinct CDR3 sequences, with approximately 14% seen only once. About 3% of the sample is taken by the ten largest. Sequenced: naive CD8+ T cells from blood. The cell subset or site tag for this specimen amounts to: naive T cells, CD45RA high CD27+. These TCRs come from a human donor in good health.

J is TRBJ2-7 and V is TRBV4-3; D possibly corresponds to TRBD2 (6 bases). This CDR3 has 17 residues. Germline values: CDR1 LGHNA, CDR2 YSLEER. The V end was cut by 3 bases, the J end by 2 bases, with 20 bases between. The CDR3 DNA reads as TGCGCCAGCAGCCATGAACGGGAACTAGCAGAAACCTACGAGCAGTACTTC. Amino acid sequence: CASSHERELAETYEQYF.

CDR3 sequence (DNA): TGTGCCAGCAGTTTAGGGACTAGCGGGGGGTGGTACAATGAGCAGTTCTTC. Amino acids: CASSLGTSGGWYNEQFF. The J gene is TRBJ2-1, the V gene TRBV12-3 or TRBV12-4; 14 bases map to TRBD2. The CDR3 extends over 17 amino acids. V was pared by 1 base and J by 4 bases, with 3 bases of the junction left unmatched.

This clonotype was recorded many times. The chain employs TRBV10-3 and TRBJ2-3; D call uncertain. The CDR3 is 15 residues long. The V and J ends lost 8 bases and 2 bases respectively, with 17 bases between them. Germline CDR1 and CDR2: ENHRY and SYGVKD. CDR3 sequence (DNA): TGTGCCATCGCTGAGAAGGGCCAATACACAGATACGCAGTATTTT. Protein sequence: CAIAEKGQYTDTQYF.